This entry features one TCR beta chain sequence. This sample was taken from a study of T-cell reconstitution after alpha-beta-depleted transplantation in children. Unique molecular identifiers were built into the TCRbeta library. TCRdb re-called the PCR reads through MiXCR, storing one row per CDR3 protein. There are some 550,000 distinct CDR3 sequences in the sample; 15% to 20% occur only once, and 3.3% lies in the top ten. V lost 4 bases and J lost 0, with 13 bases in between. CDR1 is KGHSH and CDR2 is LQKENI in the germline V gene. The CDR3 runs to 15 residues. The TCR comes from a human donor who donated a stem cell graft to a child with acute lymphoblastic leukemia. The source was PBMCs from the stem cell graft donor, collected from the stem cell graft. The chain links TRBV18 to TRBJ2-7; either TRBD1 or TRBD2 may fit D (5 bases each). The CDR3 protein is CASSRTGTDSYEQYF. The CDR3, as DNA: TGTGCCAGCTCACGAACCGGGACGGACTCCTACGAGCAGTACTTC. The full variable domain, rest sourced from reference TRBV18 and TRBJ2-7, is NAGVMQNPRHLVRRRGQEARLRCSPMKGHSHVYWYRQLPEEGLKFMVYLQKENIIDESGMPKERFSAEFPKEGPSILRIQQVVRGDSAAYFCASSRTGTDSYEQYFGPGTRLTVT.